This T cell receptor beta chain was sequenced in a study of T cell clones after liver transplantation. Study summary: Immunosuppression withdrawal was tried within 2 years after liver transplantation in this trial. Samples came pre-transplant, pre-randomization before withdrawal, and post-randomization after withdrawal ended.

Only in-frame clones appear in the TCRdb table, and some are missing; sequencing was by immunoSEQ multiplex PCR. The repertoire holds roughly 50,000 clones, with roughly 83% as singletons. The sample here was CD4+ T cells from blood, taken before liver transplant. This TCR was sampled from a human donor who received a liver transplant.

The CDR3 here is CASSKVGNYGYTF. The CDR3 nucleotides are TGTGCCAGCAGCAAAGTTGGGAACTATGGCTACACCTTC. The chain joins TRBV21-1 to TRBJ1-2. TRBV21-1 corresponds to a pseudogene. The CDR3 contains 13 residues.